This T cell receptor (beta chain) emerged from a study of PD-1 blockade in classical Hodgkin lymphoma. Whole-study findings and limits: By cycle point C4D1, TCR diversity had risen significantly in CD4+ cells (but not CD8+ cells). Complete responders started with a diversity level that resembled newly diagnosed patients at baseline. The drivers behind the repertoire differences, possibly disease activity or prior therapy, remain undefined.

Using immunoSEQ multiplex PCR, the repertoire was profiled, and TCRdb retains in-frame clones only, with some absent. The repertoire includes some 9,100 clones, approximately 88% of them detected once, and about 1.5% sits in the top ten. As to time point: cycle 4 day 1 (C4D1), after five to seven weeks of nivolumab. Each patient's relapse followed autologous stem cell transplantation, and brentuximab vedotin exposure varied. Researchers used magnetic negative selection to pull out pure CD4+ T cells from thawed PBMCs. The CDR3 loop spans 15 amino acids. Trimming cost V 1 base and J 0 bases, with 9 bases left between them. Per germline, CDR1 SGHRS and CDR2 YFSETQ. Points on this clone: Its antigen is currently unknown.

The specimen was CD4+ T cells from blood, collected before the fourth cycle of nivolumab. The TCR comes from a human donor with classical Hodgkin lymphoma. This chain connects TRBV5-1 to TRBJ2-3; no definite D call. The DNA for the CDR3 is TGCGCCAGCAGCTTGACAGATGATAGCACAGATACGCAGTATTTT. Amino acid sequence: CASSLTDDSTDTQYF.